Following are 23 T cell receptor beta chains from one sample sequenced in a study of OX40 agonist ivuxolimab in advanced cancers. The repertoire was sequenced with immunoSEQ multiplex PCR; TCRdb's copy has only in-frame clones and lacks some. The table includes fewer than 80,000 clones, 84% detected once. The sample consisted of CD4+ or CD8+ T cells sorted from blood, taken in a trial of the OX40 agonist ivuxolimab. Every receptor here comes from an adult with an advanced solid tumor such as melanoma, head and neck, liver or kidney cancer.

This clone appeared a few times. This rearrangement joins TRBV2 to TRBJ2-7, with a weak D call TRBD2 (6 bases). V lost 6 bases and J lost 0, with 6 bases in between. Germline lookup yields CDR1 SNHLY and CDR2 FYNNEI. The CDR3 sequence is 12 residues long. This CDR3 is CASREGSYEQYF. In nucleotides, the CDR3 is TGTGCCAGCAGGGAGGGCTCCTACGAGCAGTACTTC.

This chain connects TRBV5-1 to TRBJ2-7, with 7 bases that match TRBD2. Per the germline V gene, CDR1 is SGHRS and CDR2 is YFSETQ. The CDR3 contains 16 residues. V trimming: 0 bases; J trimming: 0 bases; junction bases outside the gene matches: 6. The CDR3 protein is CASSLGSGVLSYEQYF. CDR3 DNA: TGCGCCAGCAGCTTGGGAAGCGGGGTTCTCTCCTACGAGCAGTACTTC.

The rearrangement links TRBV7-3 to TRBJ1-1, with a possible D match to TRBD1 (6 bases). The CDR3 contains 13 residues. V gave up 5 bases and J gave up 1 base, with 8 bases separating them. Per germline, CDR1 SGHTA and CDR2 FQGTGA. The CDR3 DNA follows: TGTGCCAGCAGCGGACAGAAGAACACTGAAGCTTTCTTT. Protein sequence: CASSGQKNTEAFF. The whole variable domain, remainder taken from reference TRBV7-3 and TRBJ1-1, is GAGVSQTPSNKVTEKGKYVELRCDPISGHTALYWYRQSLGQGPEFLIYFQGTGAADDSGLPNDRFFAVRPEGSVSTLKIQRTERGDSAVYLCASSGQKNTEAFFGQGTRLTVV.

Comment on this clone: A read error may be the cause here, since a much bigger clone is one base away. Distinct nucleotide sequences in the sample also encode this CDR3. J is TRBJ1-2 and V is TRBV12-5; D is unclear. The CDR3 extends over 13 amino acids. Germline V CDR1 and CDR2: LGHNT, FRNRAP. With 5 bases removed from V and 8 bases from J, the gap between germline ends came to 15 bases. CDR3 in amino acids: CASGLTSTQGYTF. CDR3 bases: TGTGCTAGTGGTCTGACCTCGACGCAAGGCTACACCTTC.

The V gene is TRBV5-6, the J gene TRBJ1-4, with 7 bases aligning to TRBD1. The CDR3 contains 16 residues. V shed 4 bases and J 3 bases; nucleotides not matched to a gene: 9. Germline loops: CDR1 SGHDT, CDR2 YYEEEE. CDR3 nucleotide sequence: TGTGCCAGCAGCAGAATCGCCGGGACAGCTAATGAAAAACTGTTTTTT. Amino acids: CASSRIAGTANEKLFF. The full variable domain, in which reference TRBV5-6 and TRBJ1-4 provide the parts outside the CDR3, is DAGVTQSPTHLIKTRGQQVTLRCSPKSGHDTVSWYQQALGQGPQFIFQYYEEEERQRGNFPDRFSGHQFPNYSSELNVNALLLGDSALYLCASSRIAGTANEKLFFGSGTQLSVL.

The DNA for the CDR3 is TGTGCCAGCAGTACGCCCCCAGTAGCGGGACATGGAGAGCAGTACTTC. This gives the protein CASSTPPVAGHGEQYF. The chain uses TRBV2 and TRBJ2-7; 8 bases are shared with TRBD2. V gave up 5 bases and J gave up 7 bases; unmatched junction bases: 16. CDR1 and CDR2 from the germline V gene are SNHLY and FYNNEI. The CDR3 sequence is 16 residues long.

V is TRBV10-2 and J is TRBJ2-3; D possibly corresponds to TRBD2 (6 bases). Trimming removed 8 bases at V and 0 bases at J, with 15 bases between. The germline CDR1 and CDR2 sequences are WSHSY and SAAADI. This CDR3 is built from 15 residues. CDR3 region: CASQTWGESTDTQYF. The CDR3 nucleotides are TGCGCCAGCCAGACGTGGGGGGAAAGCACAGATACGCAGTATTTT.

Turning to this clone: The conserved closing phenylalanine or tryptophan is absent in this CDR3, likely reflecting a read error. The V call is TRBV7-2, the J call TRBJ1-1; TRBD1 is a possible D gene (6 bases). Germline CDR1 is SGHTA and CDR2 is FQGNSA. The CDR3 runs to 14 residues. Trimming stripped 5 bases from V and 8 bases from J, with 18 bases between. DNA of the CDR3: TGTGCCAGCAGCAAAAATTCACAGGGCCCAGAAGCTTTCCTT. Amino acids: CASSKNSQGPEAFL.

The CDR3 nucleotides read TGTGCCAGTATTCCGACAGGTGACTATGGCTACACCTTC. Protein sequence: CASIPTGDYGYTF. This chain links TRBV19 with TRBJ1-2; the D gene is possibly TRBD1 (6 bases). V lost 7 bases, J lost 3 bases, and 12 bases lay in between. The CDR3 sequence is 13 residues long. Germline V gene lookup returns CDR1 LNHDA and CDR2 SQIVND (reference sequence). Filled out from reference TRBV19 and TRBJ1-2, the complete variable domain reads DGGITQSPKYLFRKEGQNVTLSCEQNLNHDAMYWYRQDPGQGLRLIYYSQIVNDFQKGDIAEGYSVSREKKESFPLTVTSAQKNPTAFYLCASIPTGDYGYTFGSGTRLTVV.

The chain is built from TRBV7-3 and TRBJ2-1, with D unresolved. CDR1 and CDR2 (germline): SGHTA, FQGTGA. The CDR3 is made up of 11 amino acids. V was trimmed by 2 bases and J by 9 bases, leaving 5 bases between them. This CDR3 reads CASSLGGEQFF. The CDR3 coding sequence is TGTGCCAGCAGCTTAGGTGGTGAGCAGTTCTTC.

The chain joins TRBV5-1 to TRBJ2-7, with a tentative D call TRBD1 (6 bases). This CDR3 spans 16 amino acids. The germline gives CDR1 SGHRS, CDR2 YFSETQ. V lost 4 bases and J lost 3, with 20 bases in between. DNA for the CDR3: TGCGCCAGCAGCCGCAGAGCCCGGGACACCCTCTACGAGCAGTACTTC. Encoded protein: CASSRRARDTLYEQYF.

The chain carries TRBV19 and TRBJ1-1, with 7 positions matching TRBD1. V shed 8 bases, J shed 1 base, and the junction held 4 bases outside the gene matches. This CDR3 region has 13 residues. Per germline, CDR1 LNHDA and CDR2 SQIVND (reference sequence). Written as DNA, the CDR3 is TGTGCCAGTGGATACAGGGGGAACACTGAAGCTTTCTTT. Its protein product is CASGYRGNTEAFF.

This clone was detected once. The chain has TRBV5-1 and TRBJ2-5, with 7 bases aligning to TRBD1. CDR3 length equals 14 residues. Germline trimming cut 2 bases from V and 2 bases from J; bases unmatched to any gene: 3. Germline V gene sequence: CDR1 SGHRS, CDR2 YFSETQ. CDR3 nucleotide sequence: TGCGCCAGCAGCTTAACAGGGGCGCAAGAGACCCAGTACTTC. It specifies CASSLTGAQETQYF.

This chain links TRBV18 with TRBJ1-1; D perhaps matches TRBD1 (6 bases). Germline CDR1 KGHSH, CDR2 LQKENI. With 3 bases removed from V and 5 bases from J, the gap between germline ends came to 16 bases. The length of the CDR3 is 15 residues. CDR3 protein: CASSPSGGPGTEAFF. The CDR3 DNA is TGTGCCAGCTCACCTTCTGGGGGGCCGGGAACTGAAGCTTTCTTT.

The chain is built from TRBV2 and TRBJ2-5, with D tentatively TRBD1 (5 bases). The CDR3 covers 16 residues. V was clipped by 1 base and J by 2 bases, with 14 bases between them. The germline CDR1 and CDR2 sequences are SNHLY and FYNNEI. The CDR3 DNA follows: TGTGCCAGCAGTGAAGTACTTGGACGGACACAAGAGACCCAGTACTTC. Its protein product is CASSEVLGRTQETQYF.

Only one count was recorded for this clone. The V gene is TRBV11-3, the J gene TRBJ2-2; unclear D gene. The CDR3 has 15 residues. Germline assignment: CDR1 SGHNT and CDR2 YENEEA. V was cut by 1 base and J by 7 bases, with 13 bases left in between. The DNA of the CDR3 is TGTGCCAGCAGCTTAGTCGGCTACGTGGGCGGGGAGCTGTTTTTT. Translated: CASSLVGYVGGELFF.

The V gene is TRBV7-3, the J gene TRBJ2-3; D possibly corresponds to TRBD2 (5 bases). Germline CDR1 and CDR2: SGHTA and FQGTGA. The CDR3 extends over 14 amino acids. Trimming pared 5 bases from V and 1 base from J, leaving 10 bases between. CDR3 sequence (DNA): TGTGCCAGCAGCACGGACTGGGGCACAGATACGCAGTATTTT. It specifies CASSTDWGTDTQYF.

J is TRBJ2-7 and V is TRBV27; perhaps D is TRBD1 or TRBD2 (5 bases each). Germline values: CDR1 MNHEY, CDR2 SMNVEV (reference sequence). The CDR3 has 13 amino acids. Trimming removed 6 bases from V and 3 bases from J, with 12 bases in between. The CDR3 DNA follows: TGTGCCAGCAGCCAAAGTGGGGGCTACGAGCAGTACTTC. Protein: CASSQSGGYEQYF.

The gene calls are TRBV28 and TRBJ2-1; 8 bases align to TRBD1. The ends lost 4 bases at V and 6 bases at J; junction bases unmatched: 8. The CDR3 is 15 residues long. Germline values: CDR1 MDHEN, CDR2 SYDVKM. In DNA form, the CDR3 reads TGTGCCAGCAGTTCCCCGGGACAGGCACTCAATGAGCAGTTCTTC. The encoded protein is CASSSPGQALNEQFF.

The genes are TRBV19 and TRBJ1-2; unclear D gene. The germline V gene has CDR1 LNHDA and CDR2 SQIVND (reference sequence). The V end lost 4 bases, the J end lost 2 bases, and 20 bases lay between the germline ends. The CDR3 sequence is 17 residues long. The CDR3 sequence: CASSTPGREATNYGYTF. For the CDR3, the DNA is TGTGCCAGTAGTACCCCCGGGAGGGAAGCAACCAACTATGGCTACACCTTC. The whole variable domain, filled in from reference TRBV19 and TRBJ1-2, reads DGGITQSPKYLFRKEGQNVTLSCEQNLNHDAMYWYRQDPGQGLRLIYYSQIVNDFQKGDIAEGYSVSREKKESFPLTVTSAQKNPTAFYLCASSTPGREATNYGYTFGSGTRLTVV.

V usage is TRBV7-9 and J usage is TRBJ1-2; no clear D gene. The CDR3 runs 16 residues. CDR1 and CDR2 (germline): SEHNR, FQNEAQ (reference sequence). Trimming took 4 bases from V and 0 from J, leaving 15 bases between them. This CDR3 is CASSSSAPTANYGYTF. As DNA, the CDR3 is TGTGCCAGCAGCTCCTCTGCACCCACGGCTAACTATGGCTACACCTTC.

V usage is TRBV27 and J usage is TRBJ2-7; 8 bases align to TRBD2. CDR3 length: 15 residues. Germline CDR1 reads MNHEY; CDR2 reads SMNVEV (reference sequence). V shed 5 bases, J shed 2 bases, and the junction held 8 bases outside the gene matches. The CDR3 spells CASSPKGLGTYEQYF. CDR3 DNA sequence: TGTGCCAGCAGTCCCAAGGGACTAGGGACCTACGAGCAGTACTTC.

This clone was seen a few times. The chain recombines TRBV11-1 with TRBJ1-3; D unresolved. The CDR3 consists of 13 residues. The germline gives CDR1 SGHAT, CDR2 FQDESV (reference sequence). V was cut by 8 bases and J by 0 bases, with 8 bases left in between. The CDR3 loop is CASRASSGNTIYF. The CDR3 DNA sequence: TGTGCCAGCCGCGCCTCCTCTGGAAACACCATATATTTT. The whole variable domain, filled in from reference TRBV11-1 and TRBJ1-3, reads EAEVAQSPRYKITEKSQAVAFWCDPISGHATLYWYRQILGQGPELLVQFQDESVVDDSQLPKDRFSAERLKGVDSTLKIQPAELGDSAMYLCASRASSGNTIYFGEGSWLTVV.